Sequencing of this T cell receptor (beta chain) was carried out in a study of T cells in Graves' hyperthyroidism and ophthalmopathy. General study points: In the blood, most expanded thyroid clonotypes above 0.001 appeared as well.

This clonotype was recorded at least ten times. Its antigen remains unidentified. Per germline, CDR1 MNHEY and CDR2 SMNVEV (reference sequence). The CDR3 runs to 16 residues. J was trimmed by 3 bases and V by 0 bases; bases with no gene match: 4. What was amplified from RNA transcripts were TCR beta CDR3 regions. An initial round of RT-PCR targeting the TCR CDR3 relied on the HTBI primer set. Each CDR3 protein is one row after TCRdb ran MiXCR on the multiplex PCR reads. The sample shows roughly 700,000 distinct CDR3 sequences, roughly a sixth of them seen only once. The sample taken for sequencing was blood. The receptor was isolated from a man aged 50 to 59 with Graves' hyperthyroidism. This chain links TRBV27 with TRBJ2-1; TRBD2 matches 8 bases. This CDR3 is CASSLSSSGSYNEQFF. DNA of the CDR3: TGTGCCAGCAGTTTATCATCGAGCGGGAGCTACAATGAGCAGTTCTTC.